A selection of T cell receptor beta chains follows, all from one sample in a study of cytomegalovirus exposure and HLA in healthy donors. Libraries were prepared by immunoSEQ multiplex PCR; TCRdb keeps only in-frame clonotypes and omits some of them. This table holds 140,000 to 150,000 clones, over 70% found once. The sample comprised PBMCs. The origin of the receptors is a man between 40 and 49 years old in good health and CMV-seronegative. CDR3s include the opening cysteine and the closing phenylalanine or tryptophan. D genes are given only for firm matches. Clone size is stated in some rows and not others, as once, few, many or a class when expanded.

TRBD1,TRBJ1-4,.,TRBV4-1,TGCGCCAGCAGCCACGTCGACAGGGATGAAAAACTGTTTTTT,CASSHVDRDEKLFF
.,TRBJ2-5,.,TRBV9,TGTGCCAGCAGCGTCCCGGGACAAGGGGAGACCCAGTACTTC,CASSVPGQGETQYF
.,TRBJ1-6,.,TRBV28,TGTGCCAGCAGTTTATCGGGACAATTTAATTCACCCCTCCACTTT,CASSLSGQFNSPLHF
TRBD1,TRBJ1-2,.,TRBV6-5,TGTGCCAGCAGGGAACATAGAGGGGGCGCCGGGGGCTACACCTTC,CASREHRGGAGGYTF
TRBD1,TRBJ2-2,.,TRBV9,TGTGCCAGCAGCCTACGGACAGGGGGCGGGACCGGGGAGCTGTTTTTT,CASSLRTGGGTGELFF
.,TRBJ1-1,.,TRBV5-6,TGTGCCAGCAGCTTGAGGGTGGGGGGGACTGAAGCTTTCTTT,CASSLRVGGTEAFF
TRBD1,TRBJ2-5,.,TRBV5-4,TGTGCCAGCAGCTCGCGGACAGGGGGGGGAGAGACCCAGTACTTC,CASSSRTGGGETQYF
.,TRBJ1-6,once,TRBV4-3,TGCGCCAGCAGACCCGGCCCCGGGAATTCACCCCTCCACTTT,CASRPGPGNSPLHF
TRBD1,TRBJ2-7,.,TRBV30,TGTGCCTGGACCCTCCAGGGGGCGAGATACGAGCAGTACTTC,CAWTLQGARYEQYF
TRBD1,TRBJ1-1,.,TRBV5-1,TGCGCCAGCAGCTTGGAAGGGACAGGGGGAGCTTTCTTT,CASSLEGTGGAFF
TRBD1,TRBJ1-2,.,TRBV6-5,TGTGCCAGCAGTCTGTCGGGACAGTGGAACTATGGCTACACCTTC,CASSLSGQWNYGYTF
.,TRBJ1-5,few,TRBV5-6,TGTGCCAGCAGCTTGTTGAGACAGGTGAATCAGCCCCAGCATTTT,CASSLLRQVNQPQHF
TRBD2,TRBJ2-5,.,TRBV9,TGTGCCAGCAGCGTAGCGGTAGCGGGGGGATCCCAAGAGACCCAGTACTTC,CASSVAVAGGSQETQYF
TRBD1,TRBJ1-2,.,TRBV15,TGTGCCACCAGCCTAGAAACCGGGACAGCGTCGTATGGCTACACCTTC,CATSLETGTASYGYTF
TRBD1,TRBJ2-6,.,TRBV19,TGTGCCAGTAGTATGAGGGGGCACGTGAACTCTGGGGCCAACGTCCTGACTTTC,CASSMRGHVNSGANVLTF
TRBD1,TRBJ1-3,.,TRBV4-1,TGCGCCAGCAGCCAGGGTCAGGGGGCGGGAAACACCATATATTTT,CASSQGQGAGNTIYF
.,TRBJ2-2,few,TRBV5-1,TGCGCCAGCAGCTTCGGGGAGCTCCACACCGGGGAGCTGTTTTTT,CASSFGELHTGELFF
.,TRBJ2-3,.,TRBV4-1,TGCGCCAGCAGCCCCAGCGGCCATAGCACAGATACGCAGTATTTT,CASSPSGHSTDTQYF
.,TRBJ1-4,.,TRBV10-3,TGTGCCATCAGTGAGTACGGTGTTGCAACTAATGAAAAACTGTTTTTT,CAISEYGVATNEKLFF
TRBD1,TRBJ1-2,.,TRBV28,TGTGCCAGCAGTACGACAGGGGAAGGCTACACCTTC,CASSTTGEGYTF
TRBD1,TRBJ2-5,.,TRBV6-5,TGTGCCAGCAGTTCCCCCTCCGGCAGGGGGCGGGAGACCCAGTACTTC,CASSSPSGRGRETQYF
TRBD2,TRBJ2-7,few,TRBV5-1,TGCGCCAGCAGCTTGGTGTCCTCCGGGGGGGACTACGAGCAGTACTTC,CASSLVSSGGDYEQYF
.,TRBJ2-2,.,TRBV6-6,TGTGCCAGCTATAACACCGGGGAGCTGTTTTTT,CASYNTGELFF
.,TRBJ2-5,.,TRBV10-3,TGTGCCATCTCGAGGGACACCCAAGAGACCCAGTACTTC,CAISRDTQETQYF
.,TRBJ1-1,.,TRBV10-3,TGTGCCATCAGTGGGTCGGCGAACACTGAAGCTTTCTTT,CAISGSANTEAFF
TRBD1,TRBJ1-2,.,TRBV18,TGTGCCAGCTCACACGACAGGGCTAACTATGGCTACACCTTC,CASSHDRANYGYTF
TRBD1,TRBJ2-3,.,TRBV14,TGTGCCAGCAGCGAAGACAGGGGGCCCAGAAGCACAGATACGCAGTATTTT,CASSEDRGPRSTDTQYF
.,TRBJ2-7,.,TRBV30,TGTGCCTGGAGCGCTGCAGTCTCCTACGAGCAGTACTTC,CAWSAAVSYEQYF
.,TRBJ2-7,few,TRBV6-6,TGTGCCAGCAGTTACTCTCCCAGTGGGAGAGAGCAGTACTTC,CASSYSPSGREQYF